The clone carrying this T cell receptor (beta chain) was observed once. Its cognate antigen is unknown. Method: immunoSEQ multiplex PCR; TCRdb's copy keeps in-frame clones and lacks some. The table records about 130,000 clones, 84% of them present only once. This entry is derived from a study of T cell responses to AZD1222 COVID-19 vaccine. General study findings and limits: Repertoires were obtained only post-peak T cell response.

The clonotype was recovered from an adult in good health. Specimen: peripheral blood, collected on day 0 of AZD1222 vaccination.

The CDR3 sequence is CAWSRGTKGTGNTEAFF. The CDR3 DNA follows: TGTGCCTGGAGTCGAGGGACCAAAGGGACAGGCAACACTGAAGCTTTCTTT. V is TRBV30 and J is TRBJ1-1; 8 bases are a match to TRBD1. The CDR3 has 17 residues. The junction had 13 bases not matched to a gene; V was cut back by 2 bases and J by 2 bases. Germline V CDR1 and CDR2: GTSNPN, SVGIG (reference sequence).